Shown below are 29 T cell receptor beta chains from a single sample sequenced in a study of graft-versus-host responses after intestinal transplantation. Profiling relied on immunoSEQ multiplex PCR, and the TCRdb table lists in-frame clones only, not all of them. This table holds more than 8,000 clones, around 93% found once. This sample comprised PBMCs, obtained about 30 days after intestinal transplant. The receptors derive from a human patient who received an intestinal transplant, so some T cells may come from the graft donor.

The V and J genes are TRBV5-1 and TRBJ2-7; D possibly corresponds to TRBD2 (5 bases). The germline CDR1 and CDR2 sequences are SGHRS and YFSETQ. The CDR3 sequence is 13 residues long. The V and J ends lost 2 bases and 2 bases respectively, with 8 bases between them. The CDR3 region has the DNA TGCGCCAGCAGCTTTGAGGGTCCCTACGAGCAGTACTTC. This codes for CASSFEGPYEQYF.

This clone came up once. The V gene is TRBV7-2, the J gene TRBJ2-1, with 7 nucleotides matching TRBD2. CDR1 is SGHTA and CDR2 is FQGNSA in the germline V gene. This CDR3 contains 15 residues. With 5 bases clipped from V and 6 bases from J, the junction kept 10 bases outside the gene matches. The CDR3 DNA reads TGTGCCAGCAGCCTGACGGCGGGGGTCCCCAATGAGCAGTTCTTC. Translating gives CASSLTAGVPNEQFF.

V usage is TRBV4-1 and J usage is TRBJ1-2; D not resolved. Trimming took off 5 bases at V and 4 bases at J, with 20 bases between the two ends. The germline CDR1 and CDR2 sequences are MGHRA and YSYEKL. CDR3 length equals 16 residues. The CDR3 DNA reads TGCGCCAGCAGCGGGCAACTGAACCGAAAGACCTATGGCTACACCTTC. As protein: CASSGQLNRKTYGYTF.

The CDR3 reads CASSYTRDPYNEQFF. The CDR3 nucleotides are TGTGCCAGCTCCTACACGCGTGATCCCTACAATGAGCAGTTCTTC. The chain carries TRBV18 and TRBJ2-1; D is ambiguous. Trimming shortened V by 6 bases and J by 2 bases, and 14 bases separated the two germline ends. The CDR3 extends over 15 amino acids. CDR1 is KGHSH and CDR2 is LQKENI in the germline V gene.

This clone appeared once. This chain uses TRBV4-1 with TRBJ2-2; D is ambiguous. The length of the CDR3 is 15 residues. The germline V gene has CDR1 MGHRA and CDR2 YSYEKL. The V and J ends lost 2 bases and 1 base respectively, with 8 bases between them. The CDR3 loop reads CASSQNWGNTGELFF. DNA of the CDR3: TGCGCCAGCAGCCAAAACTGGGGGAACACCGGGGAGCTGTTTTTT.

The chain couples TRBV4-1 to TRBJ2-1; maybe TRBD2 (6 bases). V lost 4 bases to trimming and J lost 7 bases, with 17 bases between them. There are 15 residues in the CDR3. Germline CDR1 is MGHRA and CDR2 is YSYEKL. CDR3 sequence: CASSLWRGTWNEQFF. The CDR3 nucleotides are TGCGCCAGCAGCCTATGGCGGGGAACATGGAATGAGCAGTTCTTC.

V and J are TRBV14 and TRBJ1-2; the match to TRBD1 covers 7 bases. V was pared by 2 bases and J by 7 bases, with 7 bases of the junction left unmatched. CDR1 and CDR2 (germline): SGHDN, FVKESK. CDR3 length equals 14 residues. The CDR3 DNA reads TGTGCCAGCAGCCAAACACAGGGGTCGGTTGGCTACACCTTC. Its protein product is CASSQTQGSVGYTF.

This chain joins TRBV25-1 and TRBJ2-6; possibly TRBD1 for D (5 bases). The CDR3 has 18 amino acids. Trimming shortened V by 1 base and J by 5 bases, and 18 bases separated the two germline ends. Germline V gives CDR1 MGHDK, CDR2 SYGVNS. The CDR3 nucleotides are TGTGCCAGCAGTGAATCGTCAACTGGACAAAGTCGGGCCAACGTCCTGACTTTC. Translating gives CASSESSTGQSRANVLTF.

The chain couples TRBV9 to TRBJ2-5; 11 bases line up with TRBD1. The CDR3 consists of 15 residues. Germline V gene sequence: CDR1 SGDLS, CDR2 YYNGEE. J lost 5 bases, V lost 4 bases, and 7 bases had no gene match. Here the CDR3 reads CASSSGQGAYETQYF. The CDR3 DNA sequence: TGTGCCAGCAGCTCCGGACAGGGGGCTTATGAGACCCAGTACTTC.

This chain links TRBV9 with TRBJ2-3; weak D call: TRBD2 (6 bases). There are 15 residues in the CDR3. Looked up from germline, CDR1 is SGDLS and CDR2 is YYNGEE. The ends were cut back, 2 bases at V and 2 bases at J, with 12 bases in the middle. The CDR3 spells CASSVEGAVTDTQYF. CDR3 coding DNA: TGTGCCAGCAGCGTGGAGGGCGCGGTCACAGATACGCAGTATTTT.

This clone was observed a single time. The rearrangement links TRBV4-1 to TRBJ2-2, with 8 bases aligning to TRBD1. Trimming removed 2 bases from V and 7 bases from J; junction bases left unmatched: 15. There are 18 residues in the CDR3. Germline V lookup: CDR1 MGHRA, CDR2 YSYEKL. The CDR3 spells CASSQRALGQGEDGELFF. DNA for the CDR3: TGCGCCAGCAGCCAAAGAGCTTTAGGACAGGGTGAGGACGGGGAGCTGTTTTTT.

The gene calls are TRBV5-1 and TRBJ1-1; D remains unclear. Germline CDR1 and CDR2: SGHRS and YFSETQ. This CDR3 contains 18 residues. The V end lost 0 bases, the J end lost 0 bases, and 18 bases lay between the germline ends. The CDR3 is CASSLGEGSFLMNTEAFF. The CDR3 DNA reads as TGCGCCAGCAGCTTGGGGGAGGGATCATTTCTTATGAACACTGAAGCTTTCTTT.

The chain combines TRBV12-5 with TRBJ2-7; TRBD2 agrees at 11 bases. Germline V lookup: CDR1 LGHNT, CDR2 FRNRAP. V trimming: 5 bases; J trimming: 2 bases; junction bases outside the gene matches: 11. The CDR3 consists of 17 residues. CDR3 sequence: CASGQTFLAGGPYEQYF. The CDR3, as DNA: TGTGCTAGTGGTCAAACCTTCCTAGCGGGGGGTCCCTACGAGCAGTACTTC. Full variable domain (remainder filled in from reference TRBV12-5 and TRBJ2-7): DARVTQTPRHKVTEMGQEVTMRCQPILGHNTVFWYRQTMMQGLELLAYFRNRAPLDDSGMPKDRFSAEMPDATLATLKIQPSEPRDSAVYFCASGQTFLAGGPYEQYFGPGTRLTVT.

J is TRBJ1-2 and V is TRBV10-3, with D tentatively TRBD1 (5 bases). Trimming removed 11 bases from V and 4 bases from J, with 8 bases in between. CDR3 length: 10 amino acids. Germline V lookup: CDR1 ENHRY, CDR2 SYGVKD. CDR3 DNA: TGTGCCGTGGGGGGCTATGGCTACACCTTC. It codes for CAVGGYGYTF.

The rearrangement links TRBV11-2 to TRBJ2-7; D call uncertain. V lost 1 base, J lost 6 bases, and 7 bases lay in between. The germline CDR1 and CDR2 sequences are SGHAT and FQNNGV. CDR3 length equals 12 residues. The DNA of the CDR3 is TGTGCCAGCAGCTTAGTCTACACCGAGCAGTACTTC. It is translated as CASSLVYTEQYF.

The chain is built from TRBV6-1 and TRBJ1-1; tentative D call: TRBD1 (6 bases). The CDR3 runs to 16 residues. Trimming stripped 2 bases from V and 4 bases from J, with 17 bases between. Per the germline V gene, CDR1 is MNHNS and CDR2 is SASEGT. CDR3 sequence (DNA): TGTGCCAGCAGTGAACCCCGGACAGCGGGTAGCACTGAAGCTTTCTTT. Encoded protein: CASSEPRTAGSTEAFF.

This clone was recorded only once. The V and J genes are TRBV5-4 and TRBJ2-5; maybe TRBD1 (5 bases). V was clipped by 0 bases and J by 0 bases, with 6 bases between them. Germline CDR1 is SGHNT and CDR2 is YYREEE (reference sequence). This CDR3 spans 14 amino acids. As DNA, the CDR3 is TGTGCCAGCAGCTTGGGCAGGGACCAAGAGACCCAGTACTTC. Its translation: CASSLGRDQETQYF.

The V gene is TRBV18, the J gene TRBJ1-1, with D perhaps matching TRBD1 (5 bases). V lost 5 bases to trimming and J lost 4 bases, with 14 bases between them. Germline assignment: CDR1 KGHSH and CDR2 LQKENI. This CDR3 region has 14 residues. CDR3 DNA: TGTGCCAGCTCATCCCCAAGAACAGGCACTGAAGCTTTCTTT. Translating it yields CASSSPRTGTEAFF.

This chain links TRBV27 with TRBJ2-2; unclear D gene. Deletions cut 2 bases from V and 2 bases from J, with 9 bases between. Per germline, CDR1 MNHEY and CDR2 SMNVEV (reference sequence). The CDR3 length is 15 residues. CDR3 amino acids: CASSLGVANTGELFF. Here the CDR3 DNA reads TGTGCCAGCAGTTTAGGGGTTGCCAACACCGGGGAGCTGTTTTTT.

CDR3 loop: CASSVSRGMVNTEAFF. The CDR3 bases are TGTGCCAGCAGTGTAAGTCGAGGGATGGTGAACACTGAAGCTTTCTTT. V and J are TRBV2 and TRBJ1-1; D is unresolved. The CDR3 loop spans 16 amino acids. The germline V and J ends were trimmed by 4 bases and 0 bases, with 15 bases remaining between them. CDR1 SNHLY and CDR2 FYNNEI come from the germline V gene.

CDR3 amino acids: CASRHTSGSYEQYF. CDR3 bases: TGTGCCAGCAGACATACTAGCGGTTCCTACGAGCAGTACTTC. The gene calls are TRBV28 and TRBJ2-7; 8 nucleotides agree with TRBD2. From germline, CDR1 is MDHEN and CDR2 SYDVKM. The J segment lost 1 base and the V segment lost 6 bases, leaving 5 bases of the junction unmatched. This CDR3 is built from 14 residues.

The gene calls are TRBV27 and TRBJ2-2; D gene uncertain. CDR1 and CDR2 from the germline V gene are MNHEY and SMNVEV (reference sequence). The CDR3 length is 12 residues. The V gene lost 3 bases and the J gene lost 7 bases, with 6 bases spanning the gap. This CDR3 is CASSFGIGELFF. CDR3 DNA sequence: TGTGCCAGCAGTTTTGGGATCGGGGAGCTGTTTTTT.

The DNA for the CDR3 is TGTGCCAGCAGTGAGAGGGTCCAAGAGACCCAGTACTTC. It codes for CASSERVQETQYF. This sequence joins TRBV6-1 and TRBJ2-5; weak D call: TRBD2 (5 bases). V lost 3 bases to trimming and J lost 1 base, with 6 bases between them. Per germline, CDR1 MNHNS and CDR2 SASEGT. CDR3 size: 13 residues.

V gene TRBV25-1 combines with J gene TRBJ1-6, with 10 nucleotides matching TRBD1. With 6 bases clipped from V and 5 bases from J, the junction kept 4 bases outside the gene matches. The CDR3 is made up of 15 amino acids. Germline assignment: CDR1 MGHDK and CDR2 SYGVNS. CDR3 DNA sequence: TGTGCCAGCAGCTGGACAGGGGGTAATAATTCACCCCTCCACTTT. Its translation: CASSWTGGNNSPLHF.

Only a few counts were recorded for this clone. The chain employs TRBV7-6 and TRBJ2-7; D uncertain. CDR1 SGHVS and CDR2 FNYEAQ come from the germline V gene. Trimming left V 0 bases short and J 0 bases short, with 9 bases between. The CDR3 runs 15 residues. CDR3 region: CASSLAASSSYEQYF. In DNA, the CDR3 is TGTGCCAGCAGCTTAGCAGCGTCCAGCTCCTACGAGCAGTACTTC.

CDR3 protein: CASSKRKKTSYEQYF. The CDR3 DNA follows: TGTGCCAGCAGCAAAAGAAAGAAAACTTCCTACGAGCAGTACTTC. The chain employs TRBV21-1 and TRBJ2-7; TRBD2 was called by the table and not checked on the DNA. TRBV21-1 is designated a pseudogene. The CDR3 totals 15 residues.

The genes are TRBV25-1 and TRBJ2-7; D possibly corresponds to TRBD2 (7 bases). Germline V gene sequence: CDR1 MGHDK, CDR2 SYGVNS. The V end was cut by 6 bases, the J end by 6 bases, with 24 bases between. The length of the CDR3 is 16 residues. In DNA, the CDR3 is TGTGCCAGCAGCGATGGGGGAGGGGGGCAAATGGGCGAGCAGTACTTC. It codes for CASSDGGGGQMGEQYF.

This chain uses TRBV2 with TRBJ1-2, with TRBD1 matching over 8 bases. This CDR3 spans 14 amino acids. Germline V gene data show CDR1 as SNHLY and CDR2 as FYNNEI. V lost 3 bases and J lost 2; bases outside the gene matches: 2. The DNA of the CDR3 is TGTGCCAGCAGTGAGACAGGGGCAAACTATGGCTACACCTTC. This codes for CASSETGANYGYTF.

The chain carries TRBV5-1 and TRBJ1-6; TRBD1 matches at 8 bases. The CDR3 extends over 15 amino acids. Germline V CDR1 and CDR2: SGHRS, YFSETQ. After removal of 4 bases from V and 8 bases from J, the junction contained 8 bases not matched to a gene. This chain's CDR3 is CASSLTGTGDSPLHF. The CDR3 DNA reads TGCGCCAGCAGCCTCACCGGGACAGGCGATTCACCCCTCCACTTT.